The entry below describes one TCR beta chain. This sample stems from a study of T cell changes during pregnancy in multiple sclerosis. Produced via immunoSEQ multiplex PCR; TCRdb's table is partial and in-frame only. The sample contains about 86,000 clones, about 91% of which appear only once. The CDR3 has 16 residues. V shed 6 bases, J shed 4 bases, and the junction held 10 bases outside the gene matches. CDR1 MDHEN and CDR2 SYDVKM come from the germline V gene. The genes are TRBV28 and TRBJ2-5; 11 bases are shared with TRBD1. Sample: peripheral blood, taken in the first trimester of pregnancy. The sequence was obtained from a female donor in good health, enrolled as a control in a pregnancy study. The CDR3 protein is CASSLTGTGGRETQYF. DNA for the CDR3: TGTGCCAGCAGCCTTACTGGGACAGGGGGTCGAGAGACCCAGTACTTC.